This is a list of T cell receptor beta chains from one sample in a study of human T cells and chemical hapten exposure. TCRdb reanalysed the RACE reads using MiXCR and keeps one entry per CDR3 protein. Among nearly 350,000 distinct CDR3 sequences listed, about 7% were seen once. This specimen consisted of whole blood, obtained in connection with sensitization to the hapten diphenylcyclopropenone (DPC). These TCRs come from a woman aged 18-30 years with alopecia areata. Some clones in this sample may be carry-over from other donors' samples. Both conserved end residues are part of each CDR3. The D gene is left open where the match is weak. Clone size is not always given. Where it is, it says once, few, many or a class for expanded clones.

NA	many	TRBV7-6	TRBJ2-3	CASSPRMSGGAEDTQYF	TGTGCCAGCAGCCCCCGCATGAGTGGGGGGGCCGAGGATACGCAGTATTTT
TRBD2	NA	TRBV20-1	TRBJ2-7	CSASHTSGSYEQYF	TGCAGTGCTAGTCATACTAGCGGATCTTACGAGCAGTACTTC
NA	NA	TRBV4-2	TRBJ2-5	CASSQGLAIAETQYF	TGTGCCAGCAGCCAGGGCCTAGCGATAGCAGAGACCCAGTACTTC
NA	few	TRBV7-2	TRBJ2-3	CASSIRQVSDTQYF	TGTGCCAGCAGCATAAGACAGGTGTCAGATACGCAGTATTTT
NA	many	TRBV5-1	TRBJ1-1	CASSSSRVSDTEAFF	TGCGCCAGCAGCTCATCCAGGGTCTCGGACACTGAAGCTTTCTTT
NA	few	TRBV20-1	TRBJ1-5	CSAGGHSYQPQHF	TGCAGTGCTGGGGGGCATAGCTATCAGCCCCAGCATTTT
TRBD1	few	TRBV7-2	TRBJ1-2	CASSMDRGNYGYTF	TGTGCCAGCAGCATGGACAGGGGGAACTATGGCTACACCTTC
NA	NA	TRBV9	TRBJ1-1	CASSADGGPMNTEAFF	TGTGCCAGCAGCGCGGACGGGGGTCCTATGAACACTGAAGCTTTCTTT
NA	NA	TRBV5-1	TRBJ1-1	CASSLNQGFAEAFF	TGCGCCAGCAGCCTGAATCAGGGATTTGCTGAAGCTTTCTTT
NA	NA	TRBV27	TRBJ1-6	CASSFRRFHNSPLHF	TGTGCCAGCAGTTTCAGGCGGTTTCATAATTCACCCCTCCACTTT
TRBD2	NA	TRBV12-3/TRBV12-4	TRBJ2-3	CASSTTSGGDTQYF	TGTGCCAGCAGTACTACTAGCGGGGGAGATACGCAGTATTTT
TRBD2	few	TRBV11-3	TRBJ2-1	CASSLGIAGGTDNEQFF	TGTGCCAGCAGCTTGGGTATAGCGGGGGGCACAGACAATGAGCAGTTCTTC
NA	NA	TRBV7-2	TRBJ2-3	CASSFFPGTDTQYF	TGTGCCAGCAGCTTTTTCCCGGGAACAGATACGCAGTATTTT
NA	few	TRBV6-5	TRBJ1-4	CASSTNLQGGLGEKLFF	TGTGCCAGCAGTACCAACCTACAAGGGGGACTTGGTGAAAAACTGTTTTTT
TRBD2	few	TRBV6-5	TRBJ2-7	CASSFNPSGGASREQYF	TGTGCCAGCAGTTTCAACCCTAGCGGGGGGGCATCACGCGAGCAGTACTTC
TRBD1	NA	TRBV11-2	TRBJ1-1	CASSARQGAIGGTEAFF	TGTGCCAGCAGCGCTAGACAGGGGGCTATCGGTGGCACTGAAGCTTTCTTT
NA	NA	TRBV5-1	TRBJ2-1	CASSFSVYRDNEQFF	TGCGCCAGCAGCTTTAGCGTCTACCGGGACAATGAGCAGTTCTTC
TRBD1	few	TRBV2	TRBJ1-1	CASRFPGTGGQGTEAFF	TGTGCCAGCAGGTTCCCCGGGACAGGCGGGCAAGGCACTGAAGCTTTCTTT
NA	few	TRBV18	TRBJ2-3	CASSPRRLDVDTQYF	TGTGCCAGCTCACCCAGAAGACTAGATGTTGATACGCAGTATTTT
NA	NA	TRBV10-3	TRBJ1-2	CAISESQDYGYTF	TGTGCCATCAGTGAAAGTCAAGACTATGGCTACACCTTC
TRBD2	NA	TRBV4-2	TRBJ2-4	CASSQEMSGGLDIQYF	TGTGCCAGCAGCCAAGAAATGAGCGGGGGGCTAGACATTCAGTACTTC
TRBD1	many	TRBV6-5	TRBJ2-7	CASSYSIPGQGRAYEQYF	TGTGCCAGCAGTTACTCGATTCCCGGACAGGGTAGAGCCTACGAGCAGTACTTC
TRBD2	few	TRBV28	TRBJ2-3	CASSFISGGAGDTQYF	TGTGCCAGCAGTTTCATTAGCGGGGGGGCCGGAGATACGCAGTATTTT
TRBD1	few	TRBV4-1	TRBJ2-7	CASSQGFPGTGDYEQYF	TGCGCCAGCAGCCAAGGATTCCCCGGGACAGGGGACTACGAGCAGTACTTC
NA	few	TRBV11-1	TRBJ2-6	CATIILGTPNRVKASGANVLTF	TGTGCCACCATTATCCTGGGGACCCCAAACCGCGTGAAGGCTTCTGGGGCCAACGTCCTGACTTTC
NA	few	TRBV7-2	TRBJ2-3	CASRKVQESDTQYF	TGTGCCAGCAGAAAGGTACAGGAGAGCGATACGCAGTATTTT
NA	NA	TRBV2	TRBJ2-1	CASSPPGGPQNEQFF	TGTGCCAGCAGTCCCCCCGGTGGCCCCCAGAATGAGCAGTTCTTC
TRBD1	NA	TRBV25-1	TRBJ1-2	CASSGSTGGFYGYTF	TGTGCCAGCAGTGGCTCGACAGGGGGATTCTATGGCTACACCTTC
TRBD1	many	TRBV6-1	TRBJ2-3	CASANMGEAGGFTDTQYF	TGTGCCAGCGCCAACATGGGAGAGGCAGGGGGCTTCACAGATACGCAGTATTTT
TRBD2	many	TRBV6-1	TRBJ2-3	CASSRALAGGTDTQYF	TGTGCCAGCAGTCGAGCCTTAGCGGGGGGCACAGATACGCAGTATTTT
NA	many	TRBV10-3	TRBJ2-7	CAISDTGFSEQYF	TGTGCCATCAGTGATACAGGTTTCTCCGAGCAGTACTTC
NA	many	TRBV7-9	TRBJ2-2	CASSLTGNTGELFF	TGTGCCAGCAGCTTAACGGGGAACACCGGGGAGCTGTTTTTT
NA	many	TRBV2	TRBJ1-4	CASTEVRINEKLFF	TGTGCCAGCACCGAGGTGCGGATAAATGAAAAACTGTTTTTT
NA	NA	TRBV6-5	TRBJ2-7	CASSSTRTFTYEQYF	TGTGCCAGCAGTTCGACGCGGACATTCACCTACGAGCAGTACTTC
NA	NA	TRBV18	TRBJ1-5	CASSLSSGYGNQPQHF	TGTGCCAGCTCACTATCCTCAGGATACGGCAATCAGCCCCAGCATTTT
NA	few	TRBV6-5	TRBJ2-3	CASSYFTRLGVTQYF	TGTGCCAGCAGTTACTTTACTCGATTGGGAGTAACGCAGTATTTT
NA	many	TRBV9	TRBJ2-1	CASSVFGDNLKFF	TGTGCCAGCAGCGTATTCGGGGACAACCTAAAGTTCTTC
NA	few	TRBV7-2	TRBJ1-2	CASSLAVYGYTF	TGTGCCAGCAGCTTAGCAGTCTATGGCTACACCTTC
NA	many	TRBV5-5	TRBJ2-2	CASSLYRDTYTGELFF	TGTGCCAGCAGCCTATACCGGGACACTTACACCGGGGAGCTGTTTTTT
TRBD2	few	TRBV6-6	TRBJ2-3	CASSYSLGGGSTDTQYF	TGTGCCAGCAGTTACTCGCTCGGGGGGGGTAGCACAGATACGCAGTATTTT
NA	NA	TRBV9	TRBJ1-1	CASSVAAFQEAEAFF	TGTGCCAGCAGCGTAGCGGCCTTTCAAGAGGCTGAAGCTTTCTTT
NA	NA	TRBV6-5	TRBJ2-1	CASSYYRGLGNEQFF	TGTGCCAGCAGTTACTATAGGGGCCTAGGCAATGAGCAGTTCTTC
TRBD1	NA	TRBV6-2/TRBV6-3	TRBJ2-5	CASSYLMGQQETQYF	TGTGCCAGCAGTTATCTGATGGGACAGCAAGAGACCCAGTACTTC
NA	few	TRBV7-9	TRBJ1-1	CASSPRARNTEAFF	TGTGCCAGCAGCCCCAGGGCACGGAACACTGAAGCTTTCTTT
TRBD1	NA	TRBV6-6	TRBJ1-2	CASSYGWTGGDGYTF	TGTGCCAGCAGTTACGGTTGGACAGGGGGCGATGGCTACACCTTC